By share, the clone carrying this T cell receptor beta chain counts as large. Germline V gene sequence: CDR1 MDHEN, CDR2 SYDVKM. V shed 6 bases and J shed 3 bases, with 16 bases lying between them. The CDR3 sequence is 15 residues long. The study tagged each TCR cDNA molecule with a unique molecular identifier. TCRdb processed the 5' RACE reads anew with MiXCR; each CDR3 protein has one entry. The sample lists 2,000 or so distinct CDR3 sequences, roughly 8.9% occurring once. This sample was included in a study of spatial heterogeneity in lung cancer. Turning to the study itself: Every unique TCR and UMI combination, on average, appeared more than ten times in raw reads.

Time point here: sample taken at primary tumor resection. The donors were more than 70 patients with non-small cell lung cancer that was early-stage and untreated. The sequenced material consisted of unsorted whole RNA from tumor, nontumor lung or frozen PBMC. Sequencing was performed on normal lung tissue next to the tumor, taken at surgery. This sequence was found in a female donor with early-stage non-small cell lung cancer. The rearrangement uses TRBV28 and TRBJ2-3; D may correspond to TRBD1 or TRBD2 (5 bases each). The CDR3, as DNA: TGTGCCAGCAGACTCCCGAGGGGCGGGACAGATACGCAGTATTTT. Translating it yields CASRLPRGGTDTQYF. Filled out from reference TRBV28 and TRBJ2-3, the complete variable domain reads DVKVTQSSRYLVKRTGEKVFLECVQDMDHENMFWYRQDPGLGLRLIYFSYDVKMKEKGDIPEGYSVSREKKERFSLILESASTNQTSMYLCASRLPRGGTDTQYFGPGTRLTVL.